This TCR beta chain was obtained from a study of CXCR3-negative and CXCR3-positive naive CD8 T cells. Libraries were UMI-labeled 5' RACE TRB cDNA. With the 5' RACE reads reprocessed, TCRdb shows one record per CDR3 protein and no DNA. The sample has fewer than 80,000 distinct CDR3 sequences. This TCR was sampled from a human donor in good health. Some clones in this sample may be carry-over from other donors' samples. The sequenced sample was naive CXCR3- CD8+ T cells from blood. Subset here: CD45RO-CCR7+CD27+CD95- naive CD8+ T cells lacking CXCR3 (TNR3-).

The CDR3 region is CATGAPGGANEQFF. The J gene is TRBJ2-1, the V gene TRBV6-4; the TRBD1 assignment by TCRdb is unverifiable without DNA. CDR1 is MRHNA, CDR2 SNTAGT, per germline. This CDR3 comprises 14 residues.